This is a list of T cell receptor beta chains from one sample in a study of control samples from healthy donors and cancer patients. Here immunoSEQ multiplex PCR was the method, and the copy in TCRdb shows in-frame clones only, minus some. Among 90,000 or so clones, roughly 89% were seen once, and the ten largest hold 7.5% to 8%. The sequencing sample was made of blood. Receptors were obtained from a woman aged 55-69 years in good health. Both conserved end residues are part of each CDR3. D genes are given only for firm matches. Some rows mark clone size as missing; the rest say once, few, many or name a class of expanded clone.

clone size | J gene | V gene | D gene | CDR3 protein | CDR3 DNA
NA | TRBJ2-3 | TRBV28 | TRBD1 | CASSSGTGGVTDTQYF | TGTGCCAGCAGTTCCGGGACAGGGGGTGTCACAGATACGCAGTATTTT
NA | TRBJ1-4 | TRBV6-5 | NA | CASSQRSATNEKLFF | TGTGCCAGCAGTCAGAGATCTGCAACTAATGAAAAACTGTTTTTT
NA | TRBJ2-6 | TRBV2 | NA | CASSSRAGANVLTF | TGTGCCAGCAGTTCAAGGGCTGGGGCCAACGTCCTGACTTTC
NA | TRBJ2-1 | TRBV7-2 | NA | CASSVRVLNEQFF | TGTGCCAGCAGCGTCAGGGTTTTGAATGAGCAGTTCTTC
NA | TRBJ1-2 | TRBV10-2 | NA | CASSEGWASGYTF | TGCGCCAGCAGTGAGGGGTGGGCCTCTGGCTACACCTTC
NA | TRBJ2-3 | TRBV18 | NA | CASCASGTDTQYF | TGTGCCAGCTGCGCTAGCGGCACAGATACGCAGTATTTT
NA | TRBJ1-1 | TRBV11-3 | NA | CASRNNPGSGTEAFF | TGTGCCAGCCGCAACAACCCAGGGTCGGGCACTGAAGCTTTCTTT
NA | TRBJ1-3 | TRBV28 | NA | CASSLWRVTSGNTIYF | TGTGCCAGCAGTTTATGGAGAGTGACCTCTGGAAACACCATATATTTT
NA | TRBJ1-5 | TRBV27 | TRBD1 | CASSKTGGFYQPQHF | TGTGCCAGCAGCAAGACAGGGGGATTTTATCAGCCCCAGCATTTT
NA | TRBJ2-5 | TRBV5-1 | TRBD2 | CASSNSGRSLETQYF | TGCGCCAGCAGCAATAGCGGGAGAAGTCTAGAGACCCAGTACTTC
NA | TRBJ2-2 | TRBV4-3 | TRBD2 | CASSQVGGANTGELFF | TGCGCCAGCAGCCAGGTGGGGGGGGCGAACACCGGGGAGCTGTTTTTT
NA | TRBJ1-1 | TRBV7-2 | NA | CASSLVGDNTEAFF | TGTGCCAGCAGCTTAGTAGGAGATAACACTGAAGCTTTCTTT
NA | TRBJ2-1 | TRBV7-9 | TRBD2 | CASSLARTSPNEQFF | TGTGCCAGCAGCTTAGCCCGGACTAGCCCCAATGAGCAGTTCTTC
once | TRBJ1-2 | TRBV7-9 | NA | CASSLSRATAYGYTF | TGTGCCAGCAGCCTTTCTCGAGCAACGGCCTATGGCTACACCTTC
NA | TRBJ1-3 | TRBV12-5 | NA | CASGLVNRANTIYF | TGTGCTAGTGGTTTGGTAAACAGGGCGAACACCATATATTTT
once | TRBJ1-2 | TRBV6-5 | NA | CASSYDPGADYGYTF | TGTGCCAGCAGTTACGATCCGGGGGCGGACTATGGCTACACCTTC
NA | TRBJ1-2 | TRBV2 | NA | CAIASGYYGYTF | TGTGCCATCGCGTCAGGTTACTATGGCTACACCTTC
NA | TRBJ2-7 | TRBV7-2 | NA | CASSQERSGRQYF | TGTGCCAGCAGCCAAGAGAGGAGTGGGAGGCAGTACTTC
NA | TRBJ2-3 | TRBV29-1 | NA | CSVDQRPSSTDTQYF | TGCAGCGTTGATCAGAGACCTTCTAGCACAGATACGCAGTATTTT
NA | TRBJ2-1 | TRBV6-1 | TRBD2 | CASSENTSGHNEQFF | TGTGCCAGCAGTGAAAATACTAGCGGTCACAATGAGCAGTTCTTC
NA | TRBJ1-4 | TRBV10-3 | NA | CAISEDGATNEKLFF | TGTGCCATCAGTGAGGACGGTGCAACTAATGAAAAACTGTTTTTT
NA | TRBJ2-1 | TRBV7-2 | NA | CASSFIAAGYNEQFF | TGTGCCAGCAGCTTCATAGCGGCCGGCTACAATGAGCAGTTCTTC
NA | TRBJ2-1 | TRBV28 | TRBD1 | CASSGVTGTGSYNEQFF | TGTGCCAGCAGTGGGGTGACCGGGACAGGTTCCTACAATGAGCAGTTCTTC
NA | TRBJ2-1 | TRBV7-2 | NA | CASSLRGNEQFF | TGTGCCAGCAGCTTACGGGGCAATGAGCAGTTCTTC
NA | TRBJ2-7 | TRBV19 | TRBD2 | CASSTSSSGVYEQYF | TGTGCCAGTAGTACATCCTCTAGCGGGGTTTACGAGCAGTACTTC
NA | TRBJ2-7 | TRBV5-4 | TRBD1 | CASSLSTGGTYEQYF | TGTGCCAGCAGCTTGTCGACAGGGGGTACGTACGAGCAGTACTTC
few | TRBJ1-2 | TRBV27 | NA | CASSINAQGPGYTF | TGTGCCAGCAGTATCAACGCACAGGGCCCTGGCTACACCTTC
NA | TRBJ1-3 | TRBV11-2 | TRBD1 | CASSYTGTAGLHTIYF | TGTGCCAGCAGTTATACCGGGACAGCCGGTCTACACACCATATATTTT
NA | TRBJ2-7 | TRBV28 | NA | CASSSPGGLEQYF | TGTGCCAGCAGTTCCCCGGGCGGGCTCGAGCAGTACTTC
NA | TRBJ1-1 | TRBV7-9 | NA | CASSRDRMGAGRAPEAFF | TGTGCCAGCAGCCGCGACAGGATGGGGGCTGGAAGGGCGCCTGAAGCTTTCTTT
NA | TRBJ2-1 | TRBV10-3 | TRBD2 | CAIRETSGYNEQFF | TGTGCCATCAGGGAAACTAGCGGTTACAATGAGCAGTTCTTC
once | TRBJ2-2 | TRBV7-3 | NA | CASSPTPTGELFF | TGTGCCAGCAGCCCCACTCCCACCGGGGAGCTGTTTTTT
NA | TRBJ2-5 | TRBV9 | TRBD1 | CASSKTGAQETQYF | TGTGCCAGCAGTAAAACAGGGGCCCAAGAGACCCAGTACTTC
NA | TRBJ1-4 | TRBV7-2 | NA | CASSLMGVTNEKLFF | TGTGCCAGCAGCTTAATGGGGGTGACTAATGAAAAACTGTTTTTT
NA | TRBJ2-5 | TRBV7-2 | TRBD2 | CASSSEGGETQYF | TGTGCCAGCAGCTCTGAGGGAGGGGAGACCCAGTACTTC
NA | TRBJ2-1 | TRBV9 | NA | CASSGKNRRDNEQFF | TGTGCCAGCAGCGGAAAAAACAGACGCGACAATGAGCAGTTCTTC
NA | TRBJ2-2 | TRBV28 | NA | CASSFLGVTGLPGRTGELFF | TGTGCCAGCAGTTTTCTCGGTGTGACGGGGCTACCGGGACGCACCGGGGAGCTGTTTTTT
many | TRBJ1-3 | TRBV7-2 | TRBD1 | CASSAHRGSGNTIYF | TGTGCCAGCAGCGCCCACAGGGGGAGTGGAAACACCATATATTTT
once | TRBJ2-1 | TRBV4-1 | TRBD2 | CASSHKVSLRGAGNEQFF | TGCGCCAGCAGCCATAAAGTCTCCCTGCGGGGGGCTGGAAATGAGCAGTTCTTC
NA | TRBJ2-1 | TRBV10-2 | TRBD2 | CASRESRGGGEQFF | TGCGCCAGCAGGGAGTCACGGGGGGGCGGGGAGCAGTTCTTC
NA | TRBJ1-6 | TRBV15 | TRBD1 | CATSRDRGTGVSPLHF | TGTGCCACCAGCAGAGATCGCGGGACAGGGGTTTCACCCCTCCACTTT
NA | TRBJ1-1 | TRBV19 | NA | CASSISPDTEAFF | TGTGCCAGTAGTATATCCCCAGACACTGAAGCTTTCTTT
few | TRBJ2-5 | TRBV5-8 | NA | CASSLSGTETQYF | TGTGCCAGCAGCTTGTCGGGAACTGAGACCCAGTACTTC
NA | TRBJ2-3 | TRBV6-1 | NA | CASSDPRGGTSTDTQYF | TGTGCCAGCAGTGATCCTCGGGGTGGTACTAGCACAGATACGCAGTATTTT